The entry below describes one T cell receptor (beta chain). The data belong to a study of control samples from healthy donors and cancer patients. Germline V lookup: CDR1 SGDLS, CDR2 YYNGEE. CDR3 length equals 14 residues. Deletions cut 0 bases from V and 3 bases from J, with 10 bases between. Profiled with immunoSEQ multiplex PCR; TCRdb holds only in-frame clones, not every one. The sample shows 95,000 to 130,000 clones, roughly 92% of them seen only once. The TCR originated in a man under 40 in good health. Sequenced input: blood. The chain uses TRBV9 and TRBJ2-7, with D perhaps TRBD1 (6 bases). The CDR3 sequence: CASSVGGDNYEQYF. In nucleotides, the CDR3 is TGTGCCAGCAGCGTAGGAGGGGACAACTACGAGCAGTACTTC.